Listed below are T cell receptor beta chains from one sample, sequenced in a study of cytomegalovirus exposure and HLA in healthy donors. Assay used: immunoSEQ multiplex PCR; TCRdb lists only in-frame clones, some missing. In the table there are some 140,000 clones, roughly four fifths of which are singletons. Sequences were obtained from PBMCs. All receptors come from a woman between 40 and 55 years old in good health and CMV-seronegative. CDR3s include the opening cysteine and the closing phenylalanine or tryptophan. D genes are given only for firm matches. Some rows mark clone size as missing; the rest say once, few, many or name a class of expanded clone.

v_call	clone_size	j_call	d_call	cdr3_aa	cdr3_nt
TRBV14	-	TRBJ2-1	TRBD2	CASSQYLGGGYNEQFF	TGTGCCAGCAGCCAGTACTTAGGCGGGGGCTACAATGAGCAGTTCTTC
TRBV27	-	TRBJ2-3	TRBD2	CASSFGGGRTDTQYF	TGTGCCAGCAGTTTTGGGGGGGGACGCACAGATACGCAGTATTTT
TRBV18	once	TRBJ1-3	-	CASSPRTSISGNTIYF	TGTGCCAGCTCACCACGTACGTCGATCTCTGGCAACACCATATATTTT
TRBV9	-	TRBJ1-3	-	CASSGLRSSGNTIYF	TGTGCCAGCAGCGGGCTCCGCTCCTCTGGAAACACCATATATTTT
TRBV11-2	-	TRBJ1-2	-	CASSPPFPNYGYTF	TGTGCCAGCAGCCCCCCGTTTCCGAACTATGGCTACACCTTC
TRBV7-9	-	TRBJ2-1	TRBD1	CASSLGQGDYNEQFF	TGTGCCAGCAGCTTGGGACAGGGGGACTACAATGAGCAGTTCTTC
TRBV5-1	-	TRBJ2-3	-	CATSLADSSTDTQYF	TGCGCCACTTCACTAGCAGATTCTAGCACAGATACGCAGTATTTT
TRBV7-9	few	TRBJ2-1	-	CASSLGTAYNEQFF	TGTGCCAGCAGCTTAGGGACTGCCTACAATGAGCAGTTCTTC
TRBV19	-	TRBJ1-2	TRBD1	CASIRTGGPYGYTF	TGTGCCAGTATCAGGACAGGGGGCCCCTATGGCTACACCTTC
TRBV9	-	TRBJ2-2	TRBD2	CASSVGASGGIGELFF	TGTGCCAGCAGCGTAGGGGCTAGCGGGGGAATCGGGGAGCTGTTTTTT
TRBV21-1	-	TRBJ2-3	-	CASSNVPKRGDTQYF	TGTGCCAGCAGCAACGTTCCGAAGCGGGGAGATACGCAGTATTTT
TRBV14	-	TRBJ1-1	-	CASSQDQGRNTEAFF	TGTGCCAGCAGCCAAGACCAGGGTAGGAACACTGAAGCTTTCTTT
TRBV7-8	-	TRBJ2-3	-	CASSTTSTDTQYF	TGTGCCAGCAGCACTACTAGCACAGATACGCAGTATTTT
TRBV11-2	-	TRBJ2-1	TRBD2	CASSLEGLAGFNEQFF	TGTGCCAGCAGCTTAGAGGGACTAGCAGGCTTCAATGAGCAGTTCTTC
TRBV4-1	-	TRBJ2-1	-	CASSRIVQGRGEQFF	TGCGCCAGCAGCCGGATCGTACAGGGTCGGGGTGAGCAGTTCTTC
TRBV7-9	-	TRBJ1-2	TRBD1	CASSPDSQGGTF	TGTGCCAGCAGCCCGGACTCCCAGGGGGGCACCTTC
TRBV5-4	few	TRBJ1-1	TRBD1	CASSLEGTGSTAFF	TGTGCCAGCAGCTTGGAGGGGACAGGGTCGACAGCTTTCTTT
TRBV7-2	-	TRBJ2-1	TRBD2	CASSLSVASGVNEQFF	TGTGCCAGCAGCTTAAGTGTGGCTAGCGGGGTCAATGAGCAGTTCTTC
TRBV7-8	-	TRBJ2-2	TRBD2	CASSLVLSGGAGGELFF	TGTGCCAGCAGCTTAGTTCTGAGCGGGGGGGCCGGCGGGGAGCTGTTTTTT
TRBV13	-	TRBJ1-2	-	CASSSGGYGYTF	TGTGCCAGCAGCTCCGGGGGGTATGGCTACACCTTC
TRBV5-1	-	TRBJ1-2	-	CASSLSVGQLGGYTF	TGCGCCAGCAGCTTGTCTGTCGGACAGCTCGGTGGCTACACCTTC
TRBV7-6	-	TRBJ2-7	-	CASSRSSGSLYEQYF	TGTGCCAGCAGCCGGTCCTCGGGTTCCCTCTACGAGCAGTACTTC
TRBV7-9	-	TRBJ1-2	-	CASSLGASYGYTF	TGTGCCAGCAGCTTGGGGGCCTCCTATGGCTACACCTTC
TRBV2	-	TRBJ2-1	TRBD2	CASSERPHRTSGGTNEQFF	TGTGCCAGCAGTGAACGACCCCACCGGACTAGCGGGGGGACCAATGAGCAGTTCTTC
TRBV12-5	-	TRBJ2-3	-	CASGLVTTAGRTPDTQYF	TGTGCTAGTGGTTTGGTTACAACAGCGGGTAGGACCCCAGATACGCAGTATTTT
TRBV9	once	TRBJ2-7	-	CASSPMDRYEQYF	TGTGCCAGCAGCCCCATGGACAGATACGAGCAGTACTTC
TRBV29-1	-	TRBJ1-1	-	CSATVRNTEAFF	TGCAGCGCGACAGTCCGGAACACTGAAGCTTTCTTT
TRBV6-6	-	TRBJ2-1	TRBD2	CASSYPGTSIPFF	TGTGCCAGCAGTTACCCCGGGACTAGTATTCCGTTCTTC
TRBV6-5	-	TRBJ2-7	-	CASSYSTSYEQYF	TGTGCCAGCAGTTACTCAACTAGTTATGAGCAGTACTTC
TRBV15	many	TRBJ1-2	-	CATSRDGGNYGYTF	TGTGCCACCAGCAGAGATGGCGGGAATTATGGCTACACCTTC
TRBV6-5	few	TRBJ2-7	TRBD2	CASSYLPSGGAHEQYF	TGTGCCAGCAGTTACCTCCCTAGCGGGGGGGCCCACGAGCAGTACTTC
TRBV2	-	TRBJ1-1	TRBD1	CASRATGGTEAFF	TGTGCCAGCAGAGCGACAGGGGGCACTGAAGCTTTCTTT
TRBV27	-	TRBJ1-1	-	CASSRGWNTEAFF	TGTGCCAGCAGCAGGGGTTGGAACACTGAAGCTTTCTTT
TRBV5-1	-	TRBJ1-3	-	CASSVGTSFGNTIYF	TGCGCCAGCAGCGTTGGGACATCTTTCGGAAACACCATATATTTT
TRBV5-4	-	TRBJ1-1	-	CASRSQRTEAFF	TGTGCCAGCAGATCTCAGAGGACTGAAGCTTTCTTT
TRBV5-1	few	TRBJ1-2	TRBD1	CASSLDTGAYGYTF	TGCGCCAGCAGCTTGGACACAGGGGCCTATGGCTACACCTTC
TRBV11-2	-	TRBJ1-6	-	CASTQRVGGSPLHF	TGTGCCAGCACCCAACGGGTCGGGGGGTCACCCCTCCACTTT
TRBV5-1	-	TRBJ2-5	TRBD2	CASSLLAGAQETQYF	TGCGCCAGCAGCTTACTAGCGGGGGCCCAAGAGACCCAGTACTTC
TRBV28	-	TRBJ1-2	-	CASRPGGYGYTF	TGTGCCAGCAGACCTGGAGGCTATGGCTACACCTTC
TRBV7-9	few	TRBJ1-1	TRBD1	CASTQGALNTEAFF	TGTGCCAGTACACAGGGGGCTCTGAACACTGAAGCTTTCTTT
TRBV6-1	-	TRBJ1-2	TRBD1	CASSERDSEFYGYTF	TGTGCCAGCAGTGAACGGGACAGCGAGTTTTATGGCTACACCTTC
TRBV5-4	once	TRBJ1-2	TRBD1	CASRRDRGDYGYTF	TGTGCCAGCAGACGGGACAGGGGGGACTATGGCTACACCTTC
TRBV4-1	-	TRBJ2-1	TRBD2	CASSLYGGVRYNEQFF	TGCGCCAGCAGCCTGTACGGGGGGGTTCGGTACAATGAGCAGTTCTTC